Reported below is one T cell receptor beta chain. Its antigen is unknown. These data come from a study of a mutant IDH1 vaccine in newly diagnosed glioma. The time point: week 11, during vaccination. The investigators gave 300 ug of mutant IDH1 20-mer peptide in each vaccine dose, together with topical imiquimod. This CDR3 has 15 amino acids. Germline trimming cut 2 bases from V and 9 bases from J; bases unmatched to any gene: 6. Germline CDR1 reads KGHSH; CDR2 reads LQKENI. Clones were read by immunoSEQ multiplex PCR, and TCRdb kept only the in-frame ones, dropping some. The sample gives over 20,000 clones, approximately 79% of which show up once; 8% to 10% is in the top ten. Study-level points and caveats: Patients mounted vaccine-induced immune responses in 90% to 95% of cases.

This chain connects TRBV18 to TRBJ1-3, with 11 positions matching TRBD1. This clonotype was obtained from a man aged 35 to 55 with glioma. This specimen was PBMCs, taken from a glioma patient whose treatment included an IDH1 peptide vaccine. CDR3 DNA sequence: TGTGCCAGCTCACCAGGACAGGGGGCGCGAGGCACCATATATTTT. Its translation is CASSPGQGARGTIYF.